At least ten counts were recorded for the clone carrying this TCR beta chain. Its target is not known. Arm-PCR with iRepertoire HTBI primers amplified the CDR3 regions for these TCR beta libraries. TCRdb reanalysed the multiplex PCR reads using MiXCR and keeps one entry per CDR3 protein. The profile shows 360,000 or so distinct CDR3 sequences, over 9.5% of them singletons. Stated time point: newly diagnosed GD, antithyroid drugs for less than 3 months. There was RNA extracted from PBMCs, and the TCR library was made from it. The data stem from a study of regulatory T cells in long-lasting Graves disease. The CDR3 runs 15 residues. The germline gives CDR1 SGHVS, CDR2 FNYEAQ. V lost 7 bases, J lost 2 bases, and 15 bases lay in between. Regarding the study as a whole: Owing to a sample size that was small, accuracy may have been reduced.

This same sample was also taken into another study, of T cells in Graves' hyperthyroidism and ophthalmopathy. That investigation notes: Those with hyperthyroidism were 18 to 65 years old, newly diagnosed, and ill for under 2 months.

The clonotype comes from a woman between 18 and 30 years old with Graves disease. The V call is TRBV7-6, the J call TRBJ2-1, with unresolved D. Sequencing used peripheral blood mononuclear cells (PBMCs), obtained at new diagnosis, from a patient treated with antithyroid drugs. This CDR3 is CASILDPSAYNEQFF. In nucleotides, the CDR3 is TGTGCCAGCATCCTGGATCCTTCGGCCTACAATGAGCAGTTCTTC.